This is a list of T cell receptor beta chains from one sample in a study of blood T cell repertoires in COVID-19. Here immunoSEQ multiplex PCR was the method, and the copy in TCRdb shows in-frame clones only, minus some. The sample contains 250,000 to 300,000 clones, 90% to 95% of which appear only once. The sample taken for sequencing was PBMCs or T cells enriched from blood (not recorded which). Receptors originate from a human donor in a cohort exposed to, infected with or recovered from COVID-19 (not recorded which). The donor label of this sample is uncertain. Each CDR3 is given without its conserved first and last residue. Fields, in order: V gene, CDR3 protein.

v_gene: TRBV30
CDR3aa: ASNPSGQETQY

v_gene: TRBV10-3
CDR3aa: ATRQGAGTEAF

v_gene: TRBV18
CDR3aa: ASSLQGSTGNNSPLH

v_gene: TRBV30
CDR3aa: AWSVLGWALDTQY

v_gene: TRBV5-4
CDR3aa: ASGRGGSNEKLF

v_gene: TRBV7-3
CDR3aa: ASSTLAGGGETQY

v_gene: TRBV5-1
CDR3aa: ASRVSTGREKLF

v_gene: TRBV19
CDR3aa: ASSIEGQPRQPQH

v_gene: TRBV4-1
CDR3aa: ASSQEQGLSYEQY

v_gene: TRBV12-3/TRBV12-4
CDR3aa: ASTAGKETQY

v_gene: TRBV6-4
CDR3aa: ASSKDSYSNQPQH

v_gene: TRBV6-5
CDR3aa: ASSTSEEEGYT

v_gene: TRBV18
CDR3aa: ASSLGLAGTQETQY

v_gene: TRBV24-1
CDR3aa: ATSDRGTGNNEQF

v_gene: TRBV30
CDR3aa: AWSLTGGATDTQY

v_gene: TRBV28
CDR3aa: ASSFSGQPQH

v_gene: TRBV29-1
CDR3aa: SPSLGGSSEQF

v_gene: TRBV6-5
CDR3aa: ASRQSSGNTIY